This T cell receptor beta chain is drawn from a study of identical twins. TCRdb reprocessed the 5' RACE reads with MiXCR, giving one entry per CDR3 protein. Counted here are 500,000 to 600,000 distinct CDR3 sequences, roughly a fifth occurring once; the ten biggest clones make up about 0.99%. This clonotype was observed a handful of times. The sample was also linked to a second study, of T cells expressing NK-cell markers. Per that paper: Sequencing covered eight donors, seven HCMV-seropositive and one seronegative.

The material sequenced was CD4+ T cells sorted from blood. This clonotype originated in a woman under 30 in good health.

CDR3 in amino acids: CSAFNNEQFF. The CDR3 region has the DNA TGCAGTGCTTTCAACAATGAGCAGTTCTTC. This rearrangement joins TRBV20-1 to TRBJ2-1; D is unclear. Looked up from germline, CDR1 is DFQATT and CDR2 is SNEGSKA (reference sequence). The CDR3 extends over 10 amino acids. V was shortened by 5 bases and J by 5 bases, with 4 bases between the two germline ends.